The rows below give T cell receptor beta chains drawn from one sample of a study of response to subunit inactivated influenza vaccine. One entry per CDR3 protein results from TCRdb running MiXCR on the RT-PCR reads. In the table there are roughly 500,000 distinct CDR3 sequences, approximately 15% of which are singletons. The specimen comprised CD4+ T cells sorted from PBMCs, sampled around 25 months after vaccination. The receptors come from a man between 45 and 75 years old who received an inactivated influenza vaccine. Both conserved end residues are trimmed from each CDR3.

>TRBJ2-1|TRBV11-2
ASSYRTGGSSYNEQF
>TRBJ2-2|TRBV14
ASSPDYLTLF
>TRBJ1-5|TRBV5-1
ASSLAGGDQPQH
>TRBJ2-7|TRBV5-1
ASSLDGRQSYEQY
>TRBJ2-3|TRBV29-1
SAATSGRGDTQY
>TRBJ2-5|TRBV14
ASSQTHIETQY
>TRBJ1-4|TRBV20-1
SALQGNEKLF
>TRBJ1-6|TRBV12-3/TRBV12-4
ASSRQLTNSPLH
>TRBJ1-2|TRBV2
ASSWDRTNYGYT
>TRBJ1-4|TRBV20-1
SALAATNEKLF
>TRBJ2-1|TRBV12-3/TRBV12-4
ASSRWRASEQF
>TRBJ2-7|TRBV4-1
ASSQAGGTIEQY
>TRBJ2-5|TRBV4-2
ASSHPQGRETQY
>TRBJ1-4|TRBV4-3
ASSQDPRIATNEKLF
>TRBJ2-4|TRBV2
ATGQGAINIQY
>TRBJ2-7|TRBV28
ASSPAIYEQY
>TRBJ2-7|TRBV20-1
SARDLEHEQY
>TRBJ2-5|TRBV18
ASSPLAGNQETQY
>TRBJ2-7|TRBV6-5
ASSYLPRGGTYEQY
>TRBJ2-1|TRBV7-3
ASSLKVSDNEQF
>TRBJ1-1|TRBV6-2/TRBV6-3
ASSPTGSSMNTEAF
>TRBJ2-4|TRBV7-2
ASSPRDRGVWNIQY
>TRBJ1-1|TRBV5-1
ASSLGQGGREAF
>TRBJ2-1|TRBV12-3/TRBV12-4
ASSLARTSGGSYNEQF
>TRBJ1-6|TRBV9
ASSVVDRGSPLH
>TRBJ2-7|TRBV12-3/TRBV12-4
ASSLPSTGGAYEQY
>TRBJ2-3|TRBV7-2
ASSLSGGGQRDTQY
>TRBJ2-1|TRBV6-2/TRBV6-3
ASSFSYTMGPEQF
>TRBJ2-1|TRBV4-2
ASSQGFASGRAAYNEQF
>TRBJ2-7|TRBV12-3/TRBV12-4
ASSRLSGAGGTGQY
>TRBJ1-1|TRBV11-2
ASSFGTSNTEAF
>TRBJ1-3|TRBV2
ASSVQGAPGNTIY
>TRBJ2-7|TRBV10-3
AIRDYYEQY
>TRBJ2-5|TRBV7-2
ASSSMRGAGIQETQY
>TRBJ2-1|TRBV20-1
SASTSGRAYEQF
>TRBJ2-3|TRBV7-2
ASSPTGGRADTQY
>TRBJ1-4|TRBV30
ASRRGNEKLF
>TRBJ2-2|TRBV5-8
ASSSRVRAGELF
>TRBJ1-1|TRBV12-3/TRBV12-4
ASSPDGGRDTEAF
>TRBJ2-1|TRBV6-5
ASSSGTRIDGEQF
>TRBJ1-4|TRBV7-9
ASSLQPRTAPNEKLF
>TRBJ2-2|TRBV5-1
ASSYVFHTGELF
>TRBJ2-2|TRBV6-1
ASRPGQGDTGELF
>TRBJ1-1|TRBV20-1
SPTRVMNTEAF
>TRBJ1-2|TRBV10-3
AISESGGNYGYT
>TRBJ2-5|TRBV28
ASSWTSSAQETQY
>TRBJ2-7|TRBV12-3/TRBV12-4
ASHQGQGFEQY
>TRBJ1-6|TRBV30
AWRNRGSPLH
>TRBJ2-1|TRBV11-2
ASSPRAGVSSQF
>TRBJ2-1|TRBV20-1
SAESGTSGRAINEQF
>TRBJ2-7|TRBV11-1
ASSRELGEQY
>TRBJ1-2|TRBV3-1
ASSPQGATLGRYGYT
>TRBJ1-1|TRBV6-1
ASSHPEGSTEAF
>TRBJ2-3|TRBV7-2
ASSLVLASGRDTQY
>TRBJ2-3|TRBV20-1
SARASGRGDTQY
>TRBJ2-7|TRBV19
ASKTGTVSYEQY
>TRBJ1-2|TRBV7-9
ASSPREGYGYT
>TRBJ2-7|TRBV20-1
SASWEGHRGTYEQY
>TRBJ2-5|TRBV7-3
ASSWTAGQETQY